This T cell receptor (beta chain) originates from a study of identical twins. General observations from the study: Researchers reported excess low generation probability among twin-shared out-of-frame alpha sequences. Without tracking the same donors, conclusions rested on cross-sectional statistical analysis. Within cord blood, abundant beta clonotypes carried fewer insertions, but memory repertoires showed no such trend. Invariant MAIT and iNKT cells may have partly biased zero-insertion analyses.

TCRdb processed the 5' RACE reads anew with MiXCR; each CDR3 protein has one entry. The sample consists of 150,000 or so distinct CDR3 sequences, around 3.5% of them appearing once. This clonotype has only a few counts. Its antigen is undetermined. The CDR3 extends over 15 amino acids. Trimming left V 0 bases short and J 7 bases short, with 14 bases between. Germline CDR1 SGHRS, CDR2 YFSETQ. What was sequenced was memory T cells sorted from blood. The sequence was obtained from a man younger than 35 in good health. This rearrangement joins TRBV5-1 to TRBJ2-1; possibly TRBD1 or TRBD2 for D (7 bases each). The DNA of the CDR3 is TGCGCCAGCAGCTTGGATCTCCAGGGGGGGAATGAGCAGTTCTTC. It codes for CASSLDLQGGNEQFF. Full variable domain (missing parts from reference TRBV5-1 and TRBJ2-1): KAGVTQTPRYLIKTRGQQVTLSCSPISGHRSVSWYQQTPGQGLQFLFEYFSETQRNKGNFPGRFSGRQFSNSRSEMNVSTLELGDSALYLCASSLDLQGGNEQFFGPGTRLTVL.